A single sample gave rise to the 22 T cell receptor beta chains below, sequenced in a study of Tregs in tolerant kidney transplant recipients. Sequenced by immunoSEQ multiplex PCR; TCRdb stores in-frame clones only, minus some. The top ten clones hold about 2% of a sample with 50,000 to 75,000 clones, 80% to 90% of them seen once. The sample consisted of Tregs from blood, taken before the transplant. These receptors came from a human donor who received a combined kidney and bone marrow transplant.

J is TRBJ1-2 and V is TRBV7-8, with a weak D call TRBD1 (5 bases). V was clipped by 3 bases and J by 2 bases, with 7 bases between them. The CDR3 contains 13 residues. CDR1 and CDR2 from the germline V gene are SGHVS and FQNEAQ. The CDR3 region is CASSLGLNYGYTF. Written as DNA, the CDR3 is TGTGCCAGCAGCTTGGGACTCAACTATGGCTACACCTTC.

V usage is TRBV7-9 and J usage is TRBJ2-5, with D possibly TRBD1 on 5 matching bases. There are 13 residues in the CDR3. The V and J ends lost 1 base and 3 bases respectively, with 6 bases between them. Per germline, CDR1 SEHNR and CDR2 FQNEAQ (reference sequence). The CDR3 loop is CASSLGGKETQYF. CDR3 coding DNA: TGTGCCAGCAGCTTAGGGGGCAAAGAGACCCAGTACTTC.

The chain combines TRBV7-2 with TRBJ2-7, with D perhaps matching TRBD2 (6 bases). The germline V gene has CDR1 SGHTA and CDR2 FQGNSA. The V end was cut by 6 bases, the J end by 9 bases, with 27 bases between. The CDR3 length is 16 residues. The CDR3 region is CASSTTGGSVRSAQYF. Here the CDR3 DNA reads TGTGCCAGCAGTACCACCGGGGGTTCCGTCCGGTCGGCGCAGTACTTC.

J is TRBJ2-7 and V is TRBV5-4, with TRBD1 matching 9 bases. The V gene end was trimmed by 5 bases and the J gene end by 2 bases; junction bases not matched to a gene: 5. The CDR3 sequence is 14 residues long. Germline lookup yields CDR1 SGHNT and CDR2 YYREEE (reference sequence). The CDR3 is CASSHRDRAYEQYF. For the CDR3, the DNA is TGTGCCAGCAGTCACCGGGACAGGGCCTACGAGCAGTACTTC.

The CDR3, as DNA: TGTGCCAGCAGGGACAGTTTCTACTACACCTTC. This sequence encodes CASRDSFYYTF. The chain employs TRBV6-1 and TRBJ1-2; D may be TRBD1 (6 bases). CDR3 length: 11 residues. The ends were cut back, 6 bases at V and 10 bases at J, with 12 bases in the middle. Germline V CDR1 and CDR2: MNHNS, SASEGT.

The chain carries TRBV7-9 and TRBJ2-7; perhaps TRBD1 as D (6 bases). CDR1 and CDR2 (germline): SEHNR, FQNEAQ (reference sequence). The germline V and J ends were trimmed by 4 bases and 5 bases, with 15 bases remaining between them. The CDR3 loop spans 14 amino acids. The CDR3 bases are TGTGCCAGCAGCTCACAGGGAAAATCCAACGAGCAGTACTTC. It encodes CASSSQGKSNEQYF.

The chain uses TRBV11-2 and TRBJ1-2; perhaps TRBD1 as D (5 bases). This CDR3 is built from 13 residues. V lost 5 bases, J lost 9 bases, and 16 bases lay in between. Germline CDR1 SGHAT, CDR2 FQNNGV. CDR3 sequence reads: CASSPFAGGSYTF. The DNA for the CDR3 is TGTGCCAGCAGCCCCTTCGCGGGGGGAAGCTACACCTTC.

The CDR3 DNA sequence: TGTGCCACCCGGACTAGCGGGAGAAAAGGGAGCACAGATACGCAGTATTTT. Its translation is CATRTSGRKGSTDTQYF. This sequence joins TRBV28 and TRBJ2-3; the match to TRBD2 covers 13 bases. Germline CDR1 is MDHEN and CDR2 is SYDVKM. CDR3 size: 17 residues. The V segment lost 10 bases and the J segment 0 bases; nucleotides outside the gene matches: 10.

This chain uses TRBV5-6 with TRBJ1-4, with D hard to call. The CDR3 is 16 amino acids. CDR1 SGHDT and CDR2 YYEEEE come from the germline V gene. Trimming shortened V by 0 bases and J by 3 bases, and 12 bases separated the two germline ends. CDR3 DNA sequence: TGTGCCAGCAGCTTGGAAGGTGACGTAGCTAATGAAAAACTGTTTTTT. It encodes CASSLEGDVANEKLFF.

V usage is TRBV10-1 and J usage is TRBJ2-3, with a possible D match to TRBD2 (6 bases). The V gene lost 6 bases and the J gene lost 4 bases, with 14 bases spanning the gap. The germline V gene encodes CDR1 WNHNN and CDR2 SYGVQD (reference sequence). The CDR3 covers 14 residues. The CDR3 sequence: CASSPGGLSDTQYF. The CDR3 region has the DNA TGCGCCAGCAGCCCCGGGGGACTTTCAGATACGCAGTATTTT.

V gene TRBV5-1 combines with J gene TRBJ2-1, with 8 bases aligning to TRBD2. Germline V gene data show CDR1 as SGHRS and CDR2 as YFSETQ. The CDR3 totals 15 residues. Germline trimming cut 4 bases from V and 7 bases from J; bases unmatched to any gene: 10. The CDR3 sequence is CASSRPGGRTNEQFF. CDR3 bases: TGCGCCAGCAGCAGGCCGGGGGGGCGGACAAATGAGCAGTTCTTC.

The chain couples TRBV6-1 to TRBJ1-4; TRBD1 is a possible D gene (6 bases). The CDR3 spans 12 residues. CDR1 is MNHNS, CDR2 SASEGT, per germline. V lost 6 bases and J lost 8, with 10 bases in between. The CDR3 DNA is TGTGCCAGCAGAACAGGGCGCGAAAAACTGTTTTTT. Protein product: CASRTGREKLFF.

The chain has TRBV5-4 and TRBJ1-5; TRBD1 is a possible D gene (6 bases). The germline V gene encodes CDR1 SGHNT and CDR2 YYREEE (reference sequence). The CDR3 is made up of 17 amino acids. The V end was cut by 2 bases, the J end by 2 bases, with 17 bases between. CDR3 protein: CASSFRQDPHGNQPQHF. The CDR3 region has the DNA TGTGCCAGCAGCTTTAGACAGGACCCCCATGGCAATCAGCCCCAGCATTTT.

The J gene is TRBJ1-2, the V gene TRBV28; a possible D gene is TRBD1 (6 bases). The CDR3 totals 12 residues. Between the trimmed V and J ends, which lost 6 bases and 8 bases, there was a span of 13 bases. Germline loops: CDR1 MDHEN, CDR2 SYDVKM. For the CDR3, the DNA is TGTGCCAGCAGACCACAGGGTCAGGGCTACACCTTC. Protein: CASRPQGQGYTF.

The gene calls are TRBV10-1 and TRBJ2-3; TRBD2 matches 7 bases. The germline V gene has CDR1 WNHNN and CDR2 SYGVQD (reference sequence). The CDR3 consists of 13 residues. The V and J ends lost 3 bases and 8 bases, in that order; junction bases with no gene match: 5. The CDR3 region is CASSERGGGTQYF. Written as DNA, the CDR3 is TGCGCCAGCAGTGAACGCGGGGGAGGTACGCAGTATTTT.

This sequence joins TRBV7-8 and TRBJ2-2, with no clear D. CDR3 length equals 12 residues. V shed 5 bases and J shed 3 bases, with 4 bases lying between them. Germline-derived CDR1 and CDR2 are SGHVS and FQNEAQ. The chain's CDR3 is CASSPYTGELFF. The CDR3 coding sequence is TGTGCCAGCAGCCCTTACACCGGGGAGCTGTTTTTT.

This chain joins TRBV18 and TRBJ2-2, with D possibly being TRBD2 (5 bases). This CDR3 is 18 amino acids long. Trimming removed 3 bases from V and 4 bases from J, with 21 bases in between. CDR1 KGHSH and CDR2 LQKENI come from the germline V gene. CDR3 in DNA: TGTGCCAGCTCACCCCGGGTCGGAGGCGGTCGAGGCACCGGGGAGCTGTTTTTT. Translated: CASSPRVGGGRGTGELFF.

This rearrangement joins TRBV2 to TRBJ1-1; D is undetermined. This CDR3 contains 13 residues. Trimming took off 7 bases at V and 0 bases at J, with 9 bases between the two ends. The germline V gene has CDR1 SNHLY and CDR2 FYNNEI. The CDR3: CASKPEMNTEAFF. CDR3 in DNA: TGTGCCAGCAAGCCCGAGATGAACACTGAAGCTTTCTTT.

The CDR3 here is CASNFEGISYNEQFF. The CDR3 region has the DNA TGTGCCAGCAATTTTGAGGGTATCTCCTACAATGAGCAGTTCTTC. J is TRBJ2-1 and V is TRBV2; tentatively, D is TRBD2 (5 bases). Germline V lookup: CDR1 SNHLY, CDR2 FYNNEI. V lost 7 bases, J lost 0 bases, and 13 bases lay in between. This CDR3 is 15 amino acids long. Variable domain in full (rest from reference TRBV2 and TRBJ2-1): EPEVTQTPSHQVTQMGQEVILRCVPISNHLYFYWYRQILGQKVEFLVSFYNNEISEKSEIFDDQFSVERPDGSNFTLKIRSTKLEDSAMYFCASNFEGISYNEQFFGPGTRLTVL.

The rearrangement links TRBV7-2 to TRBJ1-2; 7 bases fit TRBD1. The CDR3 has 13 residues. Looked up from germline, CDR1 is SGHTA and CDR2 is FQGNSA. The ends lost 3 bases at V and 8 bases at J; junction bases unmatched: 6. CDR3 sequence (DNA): TGTGCCAGCAGCTTCCATACAGGGGACGGCTACACCTTC. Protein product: CASSFHTGDGYTF.

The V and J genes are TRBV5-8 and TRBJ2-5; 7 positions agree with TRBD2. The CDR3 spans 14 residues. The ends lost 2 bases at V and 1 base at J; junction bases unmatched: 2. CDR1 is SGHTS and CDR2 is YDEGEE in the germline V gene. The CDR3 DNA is TGTGCCAGCAGCTTTACTAGCGCCCAAGAGACCCAGTACTTC. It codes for CASSFTSAQETQYF.

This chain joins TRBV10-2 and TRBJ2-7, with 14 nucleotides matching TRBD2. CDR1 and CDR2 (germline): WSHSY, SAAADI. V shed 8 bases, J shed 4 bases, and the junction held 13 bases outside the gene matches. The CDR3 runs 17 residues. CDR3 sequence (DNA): TGCGCCAGCCGAGGGACCGGGACTAGCGGGAGTATATACGAGCAGTACTTC. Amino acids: CASRGTGTSGSIYEQYF.